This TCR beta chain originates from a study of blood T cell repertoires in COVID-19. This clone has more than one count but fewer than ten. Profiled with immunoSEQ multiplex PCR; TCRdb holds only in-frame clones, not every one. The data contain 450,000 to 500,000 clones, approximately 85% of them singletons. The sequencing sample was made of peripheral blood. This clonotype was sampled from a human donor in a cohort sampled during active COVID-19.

The CDR3 protein is CAWIQETKFAEAFF. In DNA, the CDR3 is TGTGCCTGGATCCAAGAGACTAAATTCGCTGAAGCTTTCTTT. This chain uses TRBV30 with TRBJ1-1; D unresolved. The CDR3 length is 14 residues. Per germline, CDR1 GTSNPN and CDR2 SVGIG (reference sequence). V lost 4 bases and J lost 6, with 18 bases in between.